This T cell receptor beta chain came from a study of T-cell memory formation after mild COVID-19. Study-wide results and caveats: Contracting CD4+ clones were located mainly in CM and EM, and CD8+ clones in EMRA.

TCRdb used MiXCR to reprocess the 5' RACE reads, holding one entry per CDR3 protein. The sample yields fewer than 140,000 distinct CDR3 sequences, roughly 12% seen once. About this clonotype itself: Its antigen is unidentified.

Trimming took 0 bases from V and 6 from J, leaving 12 bases between them. The CDR3 is 14 amino acids. Germline CDR1 LGHNA, CDR2 YSLEER. The sequenced sample was PBMCs or a T cell subset sorted from them (not recorded which). The chain combines TRBV4-3 with TRBJ2-7, with D possibly matching TRBD2 (5 bases). The TCR sequence derives from an adult woman who had mild COVID-19 (a few samples of this study predate the infection). Cell type and time point are not known. The CDR3 DNA sequence: TGCGCCAGCAGCCAAGATAGAGGGAGTGGCGAGCAGTACTTC. Translated: CASSQDRGSGEQYF.